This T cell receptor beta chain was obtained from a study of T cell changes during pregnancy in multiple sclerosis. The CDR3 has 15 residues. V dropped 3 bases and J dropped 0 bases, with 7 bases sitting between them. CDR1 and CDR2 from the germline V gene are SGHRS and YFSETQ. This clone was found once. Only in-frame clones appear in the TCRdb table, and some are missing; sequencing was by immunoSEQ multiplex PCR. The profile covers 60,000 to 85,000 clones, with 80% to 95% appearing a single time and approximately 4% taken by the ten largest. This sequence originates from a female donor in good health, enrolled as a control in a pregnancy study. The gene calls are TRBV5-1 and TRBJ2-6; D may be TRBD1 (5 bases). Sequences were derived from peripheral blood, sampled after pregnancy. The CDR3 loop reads CASSSTDSGANVLTF. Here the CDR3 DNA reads TGCGCCAGCAGCTCGACAGACTCTGGGGCCAACGTCCTGACTTTC.